This T cell receptor (beta chain) was found in a study of blood T cell repertoires in COVID-19. Study-level background: The origin of the acute and convalescent COVID-19 samples was the United States, Italy and Spain. Nucleic acid was either cDNA or gDNA, and it came from T cells, B-cell-depleted T cells, or PBMCs.

In the authors' workflow: Reference gene primer amplification gave estimated nucleated cell counts. Sequenced by immunoSEQ multiplex PCR; TCRdb stores in-frame clones only, minus some. V and J calls and clone size come straight from that table; D and trimming were deduced from the DNA. Of approximately 240,000 clones listed, about 88% are singletons. The TCR sequence derives from a woman aged 40-49 years who had recovered from COVID-19. Sequences were obtained from peripheral blood.

CDR3 protein: CASSPWTGLGYTF. In nucleotides, the CDR3 is TGTGCCAGCAGCCCCTGGACAGGGCTTGGCTACACCTTC. The V and J genes are TRBV27 and TRBJ1-2; 8 bases match TRBD1. The germline CDR1 and CDR2 sequences are MNHEY and SMNVEV (reference sequence). V gave up 6 bases and J gave up 7 bases; unmatched junction bases: 7. The CDR3 loop spans 13 amino acids.